The rows below give T cell receptor beta chains drawn from one sample of a study of blood T cell repertoires in COVID-19. Assay: immunoSEQ multiplex PCR; the TCRdb copy retains only in-frame clones and omits some. This sample has 70,000 or so clones; about 92% occur once, and the top ten carry roughly 9.1%. The material sequenced was peripheral blood. Every receptor here comes from a human donor in a cohort sampled during active COVID-19. Both conserved end residues are part of each CDR3. A D gene is named only where the DNA matches it firmly. Expanded clones get a size class; other rows say once, few or many, or leave the size out.

v_gene	d_gene	abundance	j_gene	CDR3nt	CDR3aa
TRBV10-3	NA	NA	TRBJ1-1	TGTGCCATCAGTGAGTCTGGCAGGGCGGACACTGAAGCTTTCTTT	CAISESGRADTEAFF
TRBV7-3	NA	NA	TRBJ2-1	TGTGCCAGCAGACCCGGAGGTGGGAACAATGAGCAGTTCTTC	CASRPGGGNNEQFF
TRBV5-1	TRBD1	few	TRBJ2-5	TGCGCCAGCAGCTTGGCGACAGGGCCTGAAGAGACCCAGTACTTC	CASSLATGPEETQYF
TRBV4-1	NA	NA	TRBJ2-7	TGCGCCAGCAGCCAAGAGAGCGACGGCCGCGAGCAGTACTTC	CASSQESDGREQYF
TRBV30	NA	NA	TRBJ1-1	TGTGCCTGGATCAGGGAGGACACTGAAGCTTTCTTT	CAWIREDTEAFF
TRBV3-1/TRBV3-2	NA	NA	TRBJ2-1	TGTGCCAGCAGCCAAGCCCTAGCCGGGGGCAATGAGCAGTTCTTC	CASSQALAGGNEQFF
TRBV19	TRBD1	NA	TRBJ2-7	TGTGCCAGTAGTGGGACAGGGGGGAACTACGAGCAGTACTTC	CASSGTGGNYEQYF
TRBV10-3	NA	once	TRBJ2-1	TGTGCCATCAGTGACGGTGAGCATGAGCAGTTCTTC	CAISDGEHEQFF
TRBV10-3	TRBD2	once	TRBJ2-5	TGTGCCATCAGTGCGACTAGCGGGAGGGCTGAGACCCAGTACTTC	CAISATSGRAETQYF
TRBV10-3	NA	NA	TRBJ1-6	TGTGCCATCAGTGAAGATAGCTATAATTCACCCCTCCACTTT	CAISEDSYNSPLHF
TRBV4-3	NA	NA	TRBJ1-2	TGCGCCAGCAGCCAAGATCTCCGGACAGCCTACTATGGCTACACCTTC	CASSQDLRTAYYGYTF
TRBV28	TRBD1	once	TRBJ2-5	TGTGCCAGCGAGACGATAGGGACAGGGTACTTGGAGACCCAGTACTTC	CASETIGTGYLETQYF
TRBV28	NA	NA	TRBJ1-6	TGTGCCACCCTGGGGGGGAATTCACCCCTCCACTTT	CATLGGNSPLHF
TRBV13	TRBD2	NA	TRBJ2-1	TGTGCCAGCAGAGGGACTAGCGGGAGTTCCTACAATGAGCAGTTCTTC	CASRGTSGSSYNEQFF
TRBV30	NA	once	TRBJ1-1	TGTGCCTGGATCGTGAACACTGAAGCTTTCTTT	CAWIVNTEAFF
TRBV4-3	TRBD1	NA	TRBJ2-7	TGCGCCAGCAGCCTTACAGGGGGAAGCGGCGAGCAGTACTTC	CASSLTGGSGEQYF
TRBV4-1	TRBD2	once	TRBJ2-7	TGCGCCAGCAGCCAAGTACTAGCGGTACCCTACGAGCAGTACTTC	CASSQVLAVPYEQYF
TRBV7-9	TRBD2	once	TRBJ2-3	TGTGCCAGCAGCTCGGAGCTAGCGGGAGTTACAGATACGCAGTATTTT	CASSSELAGVTDTQYF
TRBV3-1/TRBV3-2	TRBD2	NA	TRBJ2-3	TGTGCCAGCAGCCAAGGACTAGCCTCGGATACGCAGTATTTT	CASSQGLASDTQYF
TRBV19	TRBD2	few	TRBJ2-1	TGTGCCAGTAAAGGGACTAGCGGGCTTAGCTCCTACAATGAGCAGTTCTTC	CASKGTSGLSSYNEQFF
TRBV18	NA	NA	TRBJ2-7	TGTGCCAGCTCACCATTCCGAGAAGACTACGAGCAGTACTTC	CASSPFREDYEQYF
TRBV6-2/TRBV6-3	NA	once	TRBJ1-2	TGTGCCAGCAGTTGGGGGGAGAATGGCTACACCTTC	CASSWGENGYTF
TRBV29-1	TRBD2	NA	TRBJ2-5	TGCATTGGGACTAGCGGTCTAGAGACCCAGTACTTC	CIGTSGLETQYF
TRBV3-1/TRBV3-2	TRBD2	NA	TRBJ2-3	TGTGCCAGCAGCCACACTAGCGGGAGTCTTGCAGATACGCAGTATTTT	CASSHTSGSLADTQYF
TRBV5-8	TRBD1	NA	TRBJ1-2	TGTGCCAGCAGCTTTTACAGGGGTGAAGGCTACACCTTC	CASSFYRGEGYTF
TRBV3-1/TRBV3-2	NA	NA	TRBJ2-2	TGTGCCAGCAGCCAAGAGGGGGCCCTCACCGGGGAGCTGTTTTTT	CASSQEGALTGELFF
TRBV6-2/TRBV6-3	NA	few	TRBJ2-2	TGTGCCAGCAGTTACTCCCCCTACGGCAGGGGTTTTGACACCGGGGAGCTGTTTTTT	CASSYSPYGRGFDTGELFF
TRBV6-5	NA	NA	TRBJ1-1	TGTGCCAGCAGTTACTCGGGGGGAAACACTGAAGCTTTCTTT	CASSYSGGNTEAFF
TRBV14	NA	NA	TRBJ2-1	TGTGCCAGCAGTCCAGGGACACGGCATACCTCGGTTAATTATGAGCAGTTCTTC	CASSPGTRHTSVNYEQFF
TRBV18	TRBD1	NA	TRBJ1-1	TGTGCCAGCTCAACCGGACAGGGTGAAGCTTTCTTT	CASSTGQGEAFF
TRBV6-5	TRBD1	NA	TRBJ2-5	TGTGCCAGCAGAGAGGGGGCGCGGGCAGAGACCCAGTACTTC	CASREGARAETQYF
TRBV7-2	NA	NA	TRBJ1-5	TGTGCCAGCAGCCTAGGACTAGAGAGGGGCAATCAGCCCCAGCATTTT	CASSLGLERGNQPQHF